These 23 T cell receptor beta chains were sequenced from one sample in a study of blood T cell repertoires in COVID-19. Only in-frame clones appear in the TCRdb table, and some are missing; sequencing was by immunoSEQ multiplex PCR. The sample holds around 160,000 clones, roughly nine tenths seen once. Sequenced material: PBMCs or T cells enriched from blood (not recorded which). Source of these receptors: a woman between 40 and 55 years old who had been exposed to COVID-19.

The J gene is TRBJ2-1, the V gene TRBV6-4; 12 bases line up with TRBD2. Germline loops: CDR1 MRHNA, CDR2 SNTAGT. The CDR3 length is 14 residues. Trimming took 3 bases from V and 6 from J; bases not matched to a gene: 0. CDR3 region: CASSEGLAGNEQFF. For the CDR3, the DNA is TGTGCCAGCAGTGAGGGACTAGCGGGCAATGAGCAGTTCTTC.

The rearrangement links TRBV7-9 to TRBJ2-7; D is perhaps TRBD1 (5 bases). V was clipped by 6 bases and J by 4 bases, with 10 bases between them. This CDR3 spans 12 amino acids. CDR1 and CDR2 (germline): SEHNR, FQNEAQ (reference sequence). The CDR3 bases are TGTGCCAGCAGGGCAGGGTCATACGAGCAGTACTTC. Translation: CASRAGSYEQYF.

V gene TRBV3-1 (or the pseudogene TRBV3-2) combines with J gene TRBJ2-2, with 7 bases identical to TRBD1. Unmatched junction bases numbered 3, after V lost 7 bases and J lost 1 base. CDR3 length: 14 residues. Germline CDR1 and CDR2: LGHDT and YNNKEL (reference sequence). CDR3 nucleotides: TGTGCCAGCACACAGGGGCAGAACACCGGGGAGCTGTTTTTT. It specifies CASTQGQNTGELFF.

CDR3 bases: TGTGCCAGCAGCCCGAATAGGGGACTAGCCCACAATGAGCAGTTCTTC. Residues: CASSPNRGLAHNEQFF. V is TRBV11-2 and J is TRBJ2-1; TRBD2 agrees at 9 bases. CDR1 is SGHAT, CDR2 FQNNGV, per germline. The V gene end was trimmed by 5 bases and the J gene end by 5 bases; junction bases not matched to a gene: 10. This CDR3 has 16 residues.

V and J are TRBV4-1 and TRBJ2-4, with TRBD2 matching 9 bases. The germline V gene encodes CDR1 MGHRA and CDR2 YSYEKL. V was clipped by 0 bases and J by 3 bases; unmatched bases: 6. The CDR3 consists of 17 residues. CDR3 DNA: TGCGCCAGCAGCCAAGATAGGCGGGGGGGCGACAAAAACATTCAGTACTTC. Its translation: CASSQDRRGGDKNIQYF.

This chain connects TRBV18 to TRBJ2-3; the D gene is possibly TRBD2 (6 bases). The CDR3 spans 15 residues. Trimming shortened V by 0 bases and J by 7 bases, and 14 bases separated the two germline ends. Germline values: CDR1 KGHSH, CDR2 LQKENI. Here the CDR3 DNA reads TGTGCCAGCTCACCACCGGGGCGGAGGGTATATACGCAGTATTTT. Translated, it gives CASSPPGRRVYTQYF.

The rearrangement links TRBV28 to TRBJ1-3; 7 bases fit TRBD1. V was clipped by 5 bases and J by 2 bases; unmatched bases: 15. This CDR3 region has 18 residues. Germline CDR1 MDHEN, CDR2 SYDVKM. CDR3 sequence (DNA): TGTGCCAGCAGTCACTTGTCATACAGGGGCCCTGCTGGAAACACCATATATTTT. It codes for CASSHLSYRGPAGNTIYF. The entire variable domain, with the rest obtained from reference TRBV28 and TRBJ1-3, is as follows: DVKVTQSSRYLVKRTGEKVFLECVQDMDHENMFWYRQDPGLGLRLIYFSYDVKMKEKGDIPEGYSVSREKKERFSLILESASTNQTSMYLCASSHLSYRGPAGNTIYFGEGSWLTVV.

The chain links TRBV19 to TRBJ1-5; 8 bases are a match to TRBD1. The V gene end was trimmed by 9 bases and the J gene end by 6 bases; junction bases not matched to a gene: 13. The CDR3 spans 15 residues. Per the germline V gene, CDR1 is LNHDA and CDR2 is SQIVND (reference sequence). CDR3 coding DNA: TGTGCCAGCACCCGTCTGGACAGGGATACTCAGCCCCAGCATTTT. Encoded protein: CASTRLDRDTQPQHF.

The rearrangement links TRBV19 to TRBJ2-3, with 7 bases that match TRBD2. V gave up 10 bases and J gave up 1 base; unmatched junction bases: 11. The CDR3 is made up of 15 amino acids. Germline-derived CDR1 and CDR2 are LNHDA and SQIVND (reference sequence). The CDR3 DNA is TGTGCCACCGCCCCTAGCGGCGGGCGCACAGATACGCAGTATTTT. It is translated as CATAPSGGRTDTQYF.

This clone came up a few times. The chain joins TRBV4-1 to TRBJ1-5; 10 bases agree with TRBD1. The length of the CDR3 is 21 residues. The trim removed 0 bases at V and 4 bases at J, leaving 18 bases unmatched. CDR1 is MGHRA and CDR2 is YSYEKL in the germline V gene. The CDR3 loop is CASSQDSSGTGVSFRNQPQHF. In DNA form, the CDR3 reads TGCGCCAGCAGCCAAGATTCAAGCGGGACAGGGGTTTCATTTCGGAATCAGCCCCAGCATTTT.

The chain links TRBV5-4 to TRBJ2-1; 7 bases map to TRBD1. Trimming at V came to 1 base and at J to 4 bases, leaving 5 bases not matched to a gene. The CDR3 loop spans 15 amino acids. The germline gives CDR1 SGHNT, CDR2 YYREEE (reference sequence). CDR3 region: CASSLRTGEYNEQFF. The CDR3 nucleotides read TGTGCCAGCAGCTTGAGGACAGGAGAGTACAATGAGCAGTTCTTC.

The rearrangement links TRBV25-1 to TRBJ1-1; no clear D gene. This CDR3 has 14 residues. Per germline, CDR1 MGHDK and CDR2 SYGVNS. V was clipped by 2 bases and J by 1 base, with 8 bases between them. CDR3 bases: TGTGCCAGCAGTGAAACGGGAGGGAACACTGAAGCTTTCTTT. As protein: CASSETGGNTEAFF.

CDR3 sequence: CASSTPVSQSSGQGSSEQFF. Written as DNA, the CDR3 is TGTGCCAGTAGCACCCCGGTTTCCCAGAGTTCGGGACAGGGATCTAGTGAGCAGTTCTTC. V is TRBV19 and J is TRBJ2-1; 9 nucleotides agree with TRBD1. This CDR3 region has 20 residues. J was trimmed by 9 bases and V by 6 bases; bases with no gene match: 27. Germline V lookup: CDR1 LNHDA, CDR2 SQIVND (reference sequence). Full variable domain (missing parts from reference TRBV19 and TRBJ2-1): DGGITQSPKYLFRKEGQNVTLSCEQNLNHDAMYWYRQDPGQGLRLIYYSQIVNDFQKGDIAEGYSVSREKKESFPLTVTSAQKNPTAFYLCASSTPVSQSSGQGSSEQFFGPGTRLTVL.

This chain joins TRBV24-1 and TRBJ2-1, with TRBD2 as a possible D gene (6 bases). V was pared by 4 bases and J by 3 bases, with 15 bases between. Per the germline V gene, CDR1 is KGHDR and CDR2 is SFDVKD. This CDR3 has 16 amino acids. The chain's CDR3 is CATSDSDGGIYNEQFF. CDR3 bases: TGTGCCACCAGTGACTCGGACGGCGGGATCTACAATGAGCAGTTCTTC.

V usage is TRBV28 and J usage is TRBJ1-5; D is uncertain. CDR1 is MDHEN, CDR2 SYDVKM, per germline. The CDR3 length is 12 residues. The ends were cut back, 8 bases at V and 2 bases at J, with 7 bases in the middle. CDR3 sequence: CASEEGNQPQHF. CDR3 nucleotide sequence: TGTGCCAGCGAAGAGGGCAATCAGCCCCAGCATTTT.

The chain employs TRBV18 and TRBJ1-4; D not resolved. Per the germline V gene, CDR1 is KGHSH and CDR2 is LQKENI. Trimming stripped 3 bases from V and 3 bases from J, with 8 bases between. The CDR3 length is 14 residues. The chain's CDR3 is CASSPRQANEKLFF. In DNA form, the CDR3 reads TGTGCCAGCTCACCTAGACAAGCTAATGAAAAACTGTTTTTT.

The chain links TRBV28 to TRBJ1-6; D may be TRBD1 (6 bases). With 7 bases removed from V and 4 bases from J, the gap between germline ends came to 11 bases. Germline V lookup: CDR1 MDHEN, CDR2 SYDVKM. The CDR3 contains 14 residues. DNA for the CDR3: TGTGCCAGCAACGCGGACAGTTATAATTCACCCCTCCACTTT. This gives the protein CASNADSYNSPLHF.

The rearrangement joins TRBV2 to TRBJ1-4; no clear D gene. This CDR3 region has 13 residues. V was shortened by 11 bases and J by 0 bases, with 10 bases between the two germline ends. The germline V gene has CDR1 SNHLY and CDR2 FYNNEI. The CDR3 reads CAGTRSTNEKLFF. The CDR3 region has the DNA TGTGCCGGCACACGGTCAACTAATGAAAAACTGTTTTTT. Full variable domain (missing parts from reference TRBV2 and TRBJ1-4): EPEVTQTPSHQVTQMGQEVILRCVPISNHLYFYWYRQILGQKVEFLVSFYNNEISEKSEIFDDQFSVERPDGSNFTLKIRSTKLEDSAMYFCAGTRSTNEKLFFGSGTQLSVL.

The chain has TRBV5-6 and TRBJ2-1; D gene uncertain. Per germline, CDR1 SGHDT and CDR2 YYEEEE. V lost 4 bases to trimming and J lost 4 bases, with 9 bases between them. The CDR3 is made up of 13 amino acids. CDR3: CASSKYIYNEQFF. DNA of the CDR3: TGTGCCAGCAGCAAATATATTTACAATGAGCAGTTCTTC.

This chain uses TRBV7-9 with TRBJ1-4; tentative D call: TRBD1 (5 bases). The CDR3 sequence is 14 residues long. CDR1 is SEHNR, CDR2 FQNEAQ, per germline (reference sequence). Trimming stripped 5 bases from V and 3 bases from J, with 10 bases between. The CDR3 loop is CASSLPGSNEKLFF. The CDR3 nucleotides read TGTGCCAGCAGCCTCCCAGGGTCTAATGAAAAACTGTTTTTT.

The chain links TRBV6-5 to TRBJ2-1; D is possibly TRBD1 (5 bases). Trimming left V 4 bases short and J 9 bases short, with 10 bases between. The length of the CDR3 is 12 residues. Germline assignment: CDR1 MNHEY and CDR2 SVGAGI. The CDR3 nucleotides are TGTGCCAGCAGTTTAAGGGGTTCTGAGCAGTTCTTC. This translates into CASSLRGSEQFF.

This clone was seen just once. This sequence joins TRBV28 and TRBJ2-6; a possible D gene is TRBD1 (5 bases). Trimming took off 3 bases at V and 4 bases at J, with 10 bases between the two ends. The CDR3 spans 15 residues. Germline V gives CDR1 MDHEN, CDR2 SYDVKM. CDR3 nucleotide sequence: TGTGCCAGCAGTTTGGCAGGGCGCGGGGCCAACGTCCTGACTTTC. Amino acids: CASSLAGRGANVLTF.

This clone has only a few counts. J is TRBJ1-3 and V is TRBV7-8, with 9 positions matching TRBD1. Germline V gene sequence: CDR1 SGHVS, CDR2 FQNEAQ. The CDR3 runs 18 residues. V lost 1 base, J lost 3 bases, and 10 bases stayed unmatched. The CDR3: CASSLGPGQGLGGNTIYF. CDR3 in DNA: TGTGCCAGCAGCTTAGGACCGGGACAGGGTCTTGGTGGAAACACCATATATTTT.